The clone carrying this TCR beta chain was counted only a few times. CDR1 and CDR2 from the germline V gene are MNHEY and SVGEGT. V lost 4 bases and J lost 0; bases outside the gene matches: 5. The CDR3 runs 15 residues. This sample is part of a study of blood T cell repertoires in COVID-19. Profiling relied on immunoSEQ multiplex PCR, and the TCRdb table lists in-frame clones only, not all of them. This sample has about 280,000 clones, with over 75% found just once. This receptor was identified in a human donor in a cohort sampled during active COVID-19. The chain combines TRBV6-2 or TRBV6-3 with TRBJ2-7; 8 bases match TRBD1. The sample comprised peripheral blood. The CDR3 DNA is TGTGCCAGCAGTTGGGGACAGGCTTACTCCTACGAGCAGTACTTC. This encodes CASSWGQAYSYEQYF.